This TCR beta chain emerged from a study of cytomegalovirus exposure and HLA in healthy donors. Study context: Unique TCRs from HLA-typed donors, about 85 million of them, were held in an early data release.

With regard to this clone: The antigen remains undetermined.

V was shortened by 5 bases and J by 7 bases, with 21 bases between the two germline ends. Germline V gene data show CDR1 as SEHNR and CDR2 as FQNEAQ (reference sequence). This CDR3 comprises 15 residues. Regarding the study as a whole: Serostatus for CMV was the only available immune exposure information.

Primers: 60 Vbeta forward and 13 Jbeta reverse. TCRdb keeps only in-frame clones here, not all; method: immunoSEQ multiplex PCR. In the table there are 85,000 to 130,000 clones, 75% of which are singletons. The chain joins TRBV7-9 to TRBJ2-7; TRBD2 is a possible D gene (6 bases). Sequencing was done on a sample of PBMCs. This sequence originates from a man aged 35-49 years in good health and CMV-seronegative. CDR3 residues: CASSPSRLGGREQYF. CDR3 DNA: TGTGCCAGCAGCCCATCGAGACTGGGGGGACGGGAGCAGTACTTC. Filled out from reference TRBV7-9 and TRBJ2-7, the complete variable domain reads DTGVSQNPRHKITKRGQNVTFRCDPISEHNRLYWYRQTLGQGPEFLTYFQNEAQLEKSRLLSDRFSAERPKGSFSTLEIQRTEQGDSAMYLCASSPSRLGGREQYFGPGTRLTVT.